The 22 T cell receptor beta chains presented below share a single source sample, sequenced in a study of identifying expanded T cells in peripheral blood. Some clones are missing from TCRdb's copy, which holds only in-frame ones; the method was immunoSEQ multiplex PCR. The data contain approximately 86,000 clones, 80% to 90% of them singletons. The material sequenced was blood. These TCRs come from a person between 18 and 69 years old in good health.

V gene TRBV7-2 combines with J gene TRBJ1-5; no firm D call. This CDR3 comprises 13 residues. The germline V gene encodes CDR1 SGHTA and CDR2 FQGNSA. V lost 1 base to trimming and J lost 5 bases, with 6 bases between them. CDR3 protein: CASSLEQDQPQHF. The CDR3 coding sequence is TGTGCCAGCAGCTTAGAGCAGGATCAGCCCCAGCATTTT.

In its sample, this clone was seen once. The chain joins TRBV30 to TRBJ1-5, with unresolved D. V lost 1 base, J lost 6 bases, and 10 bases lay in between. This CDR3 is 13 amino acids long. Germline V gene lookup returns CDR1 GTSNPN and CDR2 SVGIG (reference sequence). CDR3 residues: CAWSGGLIQPQHF. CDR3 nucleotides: TGTGCCTGGAGTGGAGGACTTATTCAGCCCCAGCATTTT.

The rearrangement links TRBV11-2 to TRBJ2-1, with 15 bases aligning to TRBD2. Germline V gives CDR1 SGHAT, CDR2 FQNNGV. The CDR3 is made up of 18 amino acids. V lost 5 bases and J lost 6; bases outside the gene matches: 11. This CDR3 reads CASSQFRTSGGAGNEQFF. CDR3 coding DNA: TGTGCCAGCAGCCAATTTAGGACTAGCGGGGGGGCTGGCAATGAGCAGTTCTTC. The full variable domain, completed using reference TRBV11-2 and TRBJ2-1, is EAGVAQSPRYKIIEKRQSVAFWCNPISGHATLYWYQQILGQGPKLLIQFQNNGVVDDSQLPKDRFSAERLKGVDSTLKIQPAKLEDSAVYLCASSQFRTSGGAGNEQFFGPGTRLTVL.

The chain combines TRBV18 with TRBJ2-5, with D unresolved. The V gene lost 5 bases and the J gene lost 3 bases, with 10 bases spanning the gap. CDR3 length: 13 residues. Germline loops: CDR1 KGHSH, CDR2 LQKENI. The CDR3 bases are TGTGCCAGCTCATACACAAGAGAAGAGACCCAGTACTTC. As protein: CASSYTREETQYF.

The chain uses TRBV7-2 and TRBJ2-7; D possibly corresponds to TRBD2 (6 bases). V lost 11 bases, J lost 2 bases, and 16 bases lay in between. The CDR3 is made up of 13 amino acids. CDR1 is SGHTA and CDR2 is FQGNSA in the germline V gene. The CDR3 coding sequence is TGTGCCTCGGGGGAGACTCCTGCCTACGAGCAGTACTTC. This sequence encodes CASGETPAYEQYF.

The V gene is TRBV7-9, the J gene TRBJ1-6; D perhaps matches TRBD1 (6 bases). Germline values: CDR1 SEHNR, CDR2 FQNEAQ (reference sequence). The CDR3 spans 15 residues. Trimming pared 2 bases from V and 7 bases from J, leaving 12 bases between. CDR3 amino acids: CASSLWVGANSPLHF. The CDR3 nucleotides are TGTGCCAGCAGCTTATGGGTGGGGGCAAATTCACCCCTCCACTTT.

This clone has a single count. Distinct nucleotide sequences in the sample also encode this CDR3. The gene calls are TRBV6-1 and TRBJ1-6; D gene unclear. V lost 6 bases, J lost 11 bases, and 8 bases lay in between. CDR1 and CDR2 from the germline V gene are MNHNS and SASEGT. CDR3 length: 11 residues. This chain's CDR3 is CASSTTTPLHF. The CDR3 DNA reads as TGTGCCAGCAGCACGACAACACCCCTCCACTTT.

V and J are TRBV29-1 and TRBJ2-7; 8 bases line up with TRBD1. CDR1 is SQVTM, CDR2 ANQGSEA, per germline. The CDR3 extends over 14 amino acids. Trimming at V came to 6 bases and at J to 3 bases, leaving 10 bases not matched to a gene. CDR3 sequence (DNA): TGCAGCGTCGCACCAGGGGGCAGTTTCTACGAGCAGTACTTC. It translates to CSVAPGGSFYEQYF.

The CDR3 DNA reads as TGTGCCACCAGCACCCGAATTGAGAATGGGGAGGCTTTCTTT. Amino acid sequence: CATSTRIENGEAFF. The chain is built from TRBV15 and TRBJ1-1; no reliable D call. Germline V gene lookup returns CDR1 LNHNV and CDR2 YYDKDF (reference sequence). With 4 bases removed from V and 11 bases from J, the gap between germline ends came to 20 bases. The CDR3 sequence is 14 residues long.

The chain's CDR3 is CAISERWDKSQETQYF. DNA for the CDR3: TGTGCCATCAGTGAGAGGTGGGACAAATCTCAAGAGACCCAGTACTTC. V usage is TRBV10-3 and J usage is TRBJ2-5; D perhaps matches TRBD1 (6 bases). Looked up from germline, CDR1 is ENHRY and CDR2 is SYGVKD. The CDR3 contains 16 residues. Deletions cut 2 bases from V and 2 bases from J, with 15 bases between.

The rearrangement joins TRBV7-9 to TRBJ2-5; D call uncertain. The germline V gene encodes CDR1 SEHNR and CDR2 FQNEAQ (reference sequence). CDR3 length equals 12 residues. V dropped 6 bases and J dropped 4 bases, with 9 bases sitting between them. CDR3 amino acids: CASRVITETQYF. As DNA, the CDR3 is TGTGCCAGCAGGGTCATAACAGAGACCCAGTACTTC. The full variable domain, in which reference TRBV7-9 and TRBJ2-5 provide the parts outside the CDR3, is DTGVSQNPRHKITKRGQNVTFRCDPISEHNRLYWYRQTLGQGPEFLTYFQNEAQLEKSRLLSDRFSAERPKGSFSTLEIQRTEQGDSAMYLCASRVITETQYFGPGTRLLVL.

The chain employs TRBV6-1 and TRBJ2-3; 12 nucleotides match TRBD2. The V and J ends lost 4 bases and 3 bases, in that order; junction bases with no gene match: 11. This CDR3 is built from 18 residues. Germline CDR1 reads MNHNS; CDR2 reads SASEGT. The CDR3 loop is CASSAKRLAGVGTDTQYF. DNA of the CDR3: TGTGCCAGCAGTGCTAAGAGACTAGCGGGAGTGGGTACAGATACGCAGTATTTT.

Here the CDR3 DNA reads TGTGCCAGCAGCTTAGTTAGCACGGGTACCTACGAGCAGTACTTC. Translating gives CASSLVSTGTYEQYF. The chain links TRBV13 to TRBJ2-7, with D uncertain. Germline CDR1 reads PRHDT; CDR2 reads FYEKMQ (reference sequence). V lost 1 base and J lost 2, with 12 bases in between. The CDR3 is made up of 15 amino acids.

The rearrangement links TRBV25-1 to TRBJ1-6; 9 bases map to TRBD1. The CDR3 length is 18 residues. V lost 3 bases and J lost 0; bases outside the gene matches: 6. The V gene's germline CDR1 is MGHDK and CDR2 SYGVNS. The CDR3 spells CASSERDREGSYNSPLHF. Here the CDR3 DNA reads TGTGCCAGCAGTGAGAGGGACAGGGAGGGCTCCTATAATTCACCCCTCCACTTT.

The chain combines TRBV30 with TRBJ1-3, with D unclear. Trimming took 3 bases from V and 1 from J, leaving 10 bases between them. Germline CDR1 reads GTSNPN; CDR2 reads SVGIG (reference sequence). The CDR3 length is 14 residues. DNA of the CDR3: TGTGCCTGGAGAGCGGACCGTTCTGGAAACACCATATATTTT. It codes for CAWRADRSGNTIYF.

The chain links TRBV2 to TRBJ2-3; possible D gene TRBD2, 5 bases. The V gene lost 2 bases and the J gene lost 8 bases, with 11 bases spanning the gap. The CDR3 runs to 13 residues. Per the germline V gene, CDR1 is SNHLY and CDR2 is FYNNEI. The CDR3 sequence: CASSERYEGTQYF. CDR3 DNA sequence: TGTGCCAGCAGTGAAAGGTACGAGGGTACGCAGTATTTT.

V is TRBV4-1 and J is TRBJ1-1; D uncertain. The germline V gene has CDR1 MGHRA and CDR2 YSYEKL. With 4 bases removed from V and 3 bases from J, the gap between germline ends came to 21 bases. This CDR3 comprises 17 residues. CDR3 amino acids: CASSPGKGGFADTEAFF. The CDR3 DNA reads TGCGCCAGCAGCCCCGGCAAGGGCGGATTTGCGGACACTGAAGCTTTCTTT.

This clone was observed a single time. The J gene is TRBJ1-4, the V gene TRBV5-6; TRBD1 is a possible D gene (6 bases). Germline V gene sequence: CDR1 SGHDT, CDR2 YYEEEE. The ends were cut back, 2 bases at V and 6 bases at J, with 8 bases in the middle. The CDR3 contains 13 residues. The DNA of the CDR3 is TGTGCCAGCAGCTTCCAGGGGCATGAAAAACTGTTTTTT. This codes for CASSFQGHEKLFF.

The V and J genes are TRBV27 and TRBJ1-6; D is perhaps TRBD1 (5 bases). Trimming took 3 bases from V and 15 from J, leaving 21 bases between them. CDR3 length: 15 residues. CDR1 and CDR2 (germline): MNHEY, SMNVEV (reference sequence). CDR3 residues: CASSFSYSPEGHLHF. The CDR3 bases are TGTGCCAGCAGTTTTTCTTACTCCCCTGAGGGGCACCTCCACTTT.

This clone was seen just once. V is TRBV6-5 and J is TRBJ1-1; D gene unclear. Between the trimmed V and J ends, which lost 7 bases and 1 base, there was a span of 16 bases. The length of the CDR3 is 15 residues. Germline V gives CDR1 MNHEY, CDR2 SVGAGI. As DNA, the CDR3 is TGTGCCAGCACACAGTCATCTCATGGGAACACTGAAGCTTTCTTT. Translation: CASTQSSHGNTEAFF.

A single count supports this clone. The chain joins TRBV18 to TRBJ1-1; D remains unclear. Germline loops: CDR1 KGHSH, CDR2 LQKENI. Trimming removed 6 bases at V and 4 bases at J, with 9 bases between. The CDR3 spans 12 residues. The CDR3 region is CASSRGVTEAFF. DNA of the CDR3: TGTGCCAGCTCTCGAGGAGTCACTGAAGCTTTCTTT.

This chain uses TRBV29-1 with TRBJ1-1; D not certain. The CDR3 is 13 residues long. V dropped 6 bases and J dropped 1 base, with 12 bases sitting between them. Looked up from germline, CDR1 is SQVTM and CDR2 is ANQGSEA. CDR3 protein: CSVDEFQNTEAFF. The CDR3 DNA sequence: TGCAGCGTCGATGAGTTCCAGAACACTGAAGCTTTCTTT. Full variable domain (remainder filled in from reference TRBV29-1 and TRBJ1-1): SAVISQKPSRDICQRGTSLTIQCQVDSQVTMMFWYRQQPGQSLTLIATANQGSEATYESGFVIDKFPISRPNLTFSTLTVSNMSPEDSSIYLCSVDEFQNTEAFFGQGTRLTVV.